Reported below is one T cell receptor beta chain. Antigen: not known. These data belong to a study of T cell responses to AZD1222 COVID-19 vaccine. Whole-study results and caveats: Baseline testing showed seropositivity in only five to seven AZD1222 recipients.

The trim removed 6 bases at V and 4 bases at J, leaving 6 bases unmatched. The CDR3 sequence is 14 residues long. Germline CDR1 reads MDHEN; CDR2 reads SYDVKM. Sequencing used immunoSEQ multiplex PCR; TCRdb keeps in-frame clones, though not all of them. The sample lists about 130,000 clones, over 85% seen once, with 4.5% to 6% in the top ten. The clonotype was recovered from an adult in good health. This chain connects TRBV28 to TRBJ1-1; 9 bases align to TRBD1. The sample in question was peripheral blood, obtained on day 0 of AZD1222 vaccination. CDR3 protein: CASRTGGPPTEAFF. The DNA of the CDR3 is TGTGCCAGCAGGACAGGGGGGCCTCCCACTGAAGCTTTCTTT.